The clone carrying this T cell receptor (beta chain) came up a few times. The junction had 4 bases not matched to a gene; V was cut back by 3 bases and J by 1 base. There are 15 residues in the CDR3. The V gene's germline CDR1 is SGHTA and CDR2 FQGNSA. The entry originates in a study of T-cell reconstitution after alpha-beta-depleted transplantation in children. As it was prepared, the TCRbeta library received unique molecular identifiers. TCRdb reprocessed the PCR reads with MiXCR, giving one entry per CDR3 protein. The sample shows approximately 200,000 distinct CDR3 sequences, about 14% of them seen only once.

This receptor was taken from a human donor who donated a stem cell graft to a child with acute lymphoblastic leukemia. The chain employs TRBV7-2 and TRBJ2-3; TRBD2 agrees at 7 bases. The sequencing used PBMCs from the stem cell graft donor, collected from the stem cell graft. The CDR3 is CASSLSSGRTDTQYF. Here the CDR3 DNA reads TGTGCCAGCAGCTTGTCTAGCGGCCGCACAGATACGCAGTATTTT.